These 15 T cell receptor beta chains were all obtained from the same sample, sequenced in a study of regulatory T cells in long-lasting Graves disease. Construction of the TCR beta libraries employed iRepertoire HTBI primers in conjunction with Arm-PCR of CDR3 regions. TCRdb passed the multiplex PCR reads through MiXCR, listing each CDR3 protein once. The repertoire has 620,000 or so distinct CDR3 sequences, under 20% of them found once; the top ten carry about 20%. As to time point: newly diagnosed GD, antithyroid drugs for less than 3 months. RNA extracted from PBMCs served as the sequencing template. In addition, the sample was reused for a study of T cells in Graves' hyperthyroidism and ophthalmopathy.

The material sequenced was peripheral blood mononuclear cells (PBMCs), taken at new diagnosis, from a patient treated with antithyroid drugs. These receptor sequences come from a woman aged 25-40 years with Graves disease.

This clonotype was picked up many times. This chain joins TRBV2 and TRBJ2-5; no clear D. The CDR3 has 13 residues. Germline V gene data show CDR1 as SNHLY and CDR2 as FYNNEI. V was cut by 3 bases and J by 1 base, with 6 bases left in between. The CDR3 DNA sequence: TGTGCCAGCAGTGAGGCCAGCCAAGAGACCCAGTACTTC. Amino acid sequence: CASSEASQETQYF.

This sequence joins TRBV28 and TRBJ2-3, with D uncertain. CDR3 length: 15 amino acids. The germline V and J ends were trimmed by 2 bases and 2 bases, with 11 bases remaining between them. Per the germline V gene, CDR1 is MDHEN and CDR2 is SYDVKM. CDR3 DNA: TGTGCCAGCAGTTTAAGTCCGGTAAACACAGATACGCAGTATTTT. Translating it yields CASSLSPVNTDTQYF.

The V gene is TRBV6-1, the J gene TRBJ2-7; D unresolved. With 1 base removed from V and 6 bases from J, the gap between germline ends came to 10 bases. This CDR3 is built from 13 residues. Germline V CDR1 and CDR2: MNHNS, SASEGT. The CDR3 spells CASSEDGLAEQYF. CDR3 nucleotides: TGTGCCAGCAGTGAAGATGGCCTGGCCGAGCAGTACTTC.

This clonotype was found many times. The CDR3 here is CASSRGSTDTQYF. The CDR3 coding sequence is TGTGCCAGCAGCCGGGGGTCCACAGATACGCAGTATTTT. The V gene is TRBV3-1, the J gene TRBJ2-3, with D perhaps given as TRBD1 or TRBD2 (5 bases each). The CDR3 is 13 residues long. From germline, CDR1 is LGHDT and CDR2 YNNKEL (reference sequence). Trimming took off 4 bases at V and 2 bases at J, with 7 bases between the two ends.

This clonotype was picked up a small number of times. CDR3 loop: CASSDFLYEQYF. CDR3 coding DNA: TGCGCCAGCAGTGATTTTCTCTACGAGCAGTACTTC. The V gene is TRBV10-2, the J gene TRBJ2-7; D unclear. Germline assignment: CDR1 WSHSY and CDR2 SAAADI. V was cut by 3 bases and J by 3 bases, with 6 bases left in between. The CDR3 is 12 amino acids.

The rearrangement links TRBV30 to TRBJ2-6; D not resolved. Germline V gives CDR1 GTSNPN, CDR2 SVGIG (reference sequence). The CDR3 runs 13 residues. Trimming pared 7 bases from V and 0 bases from J, leaving 7 bases between. CDR3 amino acids: CALDASGANVLTF. DNA for the CDR3: TGTGCCTTAGACGCCTCTGGGGCCAACGTCCTGACTTTC.

This clonotype has only a few counts. This rearrangement joins TRBV20-1 to TRBJ2-3, with D possibly matching TRBD1 (6 bases). The J call is doubtful: the DNA matches TRBJ2-5 better. This CDR3 has 13 residues. Germline V gives CDR1 DFQATT, CDR2 SNEGSKA (reference sequence). CDR3 sequence: CSARGTRRETQYF. The DNA of the CDR3 is TGCAGTGCTAGGGGGACAAGGAGGGAGACCCAGTACTTC.

This clonotype has at least ten counts. The V gene is TRBV12-3 or TRBV12-4, the J gene TRBJ1-3, with 9 positions matching TRBD1. The CDR3 has 21 amino acids. V trimming: 7 bases; J trimming: 0 bases; junction bases outside the gene matches: 22. The CDR3 sequence is CASTPGGAGQGLFSSGNTIYF. CDR3 nucleotide sequence: TGTGCCAGCACTCCCGGCGGGGCGGGACAGGGATTGTTTAGCTCTGGAAACACCATATATTTT.

J is TRBJ2-3 and V is TRBV20-1; no clear D. Germline V gene sequence: CDR1 DFQATT, CDR2 SNEGSKA (reference sequence). Trimming shortened V by 0 bases and J by 2 bases, and 12 bases separated the two germline ends. This CDR3 contains 15 residues. CDR3 in DNA: TGCAGTGCTAGAGATGCTAGGGAATCCACAGATACGCAGTATTTT. Amino acid sequence: CSARDARESTDTQYF.

This clonotype was counted at least ten times. The chain is built from TRBV28 and TRBJ2-1; the D gene could be TRBD1 or TRBD2 (5 bases each). Trimming removed 6 bases at V and 5 bases at J, with 23 bases between. This CDR3 spans 17 amino acids. Germline values: CDR1 MDHEN, CDR2 SYDVKM. Written as DNA, the CDR3 is TGTGCCAGCAGCCAAATTCGCACGGGGCCTGCCGACAATGAGCAGTTCTTC. Translated: CASSQIRTGPADNEQFF.

There are many counts of this clonotype. The V gene is TRBV28, the J gene TRBJ1-4, with D perhaps matching TRBD1 (5 bases). The CDR3 runs 15 residues. V lost 5 bases, J lost 4 bases, and 14 bases lay in between. Germline CDR1 MDHEN, CDR2 SYDVKM. The CDR3 region is CASSLQGLGNEKLFF. Here the CDR3 DNA reads TGTGCCAGCAGTCTCCAGGGACTGGGTAATGAAAAACTGTTTTTT.

This clonotype was observed many times. The chain links TRBV6-4 to TRBJ2-1; D not resolved. There are 15 residues in the CDR3. V lost 5 bases to trimming and J lost 2 bases, with 13 bases between them. CDR1 and CDR2 (germline): MRHNA, SNTAGT. CDR3 loop: CASSYRSAAYNEQFF. CDR3 bases: TGTGCCAGCAGTTACCGCTCGGCCGCCTACAATGAGCAGTTCTTC.

The sample holds many counts of this clonotype. The V call is TRBV6-1, the J call TRBJ2-7, with TRBD2 matching over 8 bases. Trimming cost V 4 bases and J 4 bases; bases outside gene matches: 9. The V gene's germline CDR1 is MNHNS and CDR2 SASEGT. The CDR3 runs to 15 residues. CDR3 region: CASSAGTSTTYEQYF. DNA for the CDR3: TGTGCCAGCAGTGCGGGGACTAGTACGACGTACGAGCAGTACTTC.

There are a few counts of this clonotype. This sequence joins TRBV29-1 and TRBJ2-1; TRBD1 aligns across 7 bases. The germline CDR1 and CDR2 sequences are SQVTM and ANQGSEA. The length of the CDR3 is 14 residues. The trim removed 4 bases at V and 0 bases at J, leaving 3 bases unmatched. The CDR3 DNA reads TGCAGCGTTGCGGGACAGAACTCCTACAATGAGCAGTTCTTC. It codes for CSVAGQNSYNEQFF.

Only a few counts were recorded for this clonotype. The chain joins TRBV10-3 to TRBJ1-6; 8 nucleotides match TRBD1. The CDR3 runs to 14 residues. The ends lost 10 bases at V and 6 bases at J; junction bases unmatched: 8. Germline CDR1 ENHRY, CDR2 SYGVKD. In DNA form, the CDR3 reads TGTGCCACCCTGGACAGGGCTGTTAATTCACCCCTCCACTTT. Translation: CATLDRAVNSPLHF.